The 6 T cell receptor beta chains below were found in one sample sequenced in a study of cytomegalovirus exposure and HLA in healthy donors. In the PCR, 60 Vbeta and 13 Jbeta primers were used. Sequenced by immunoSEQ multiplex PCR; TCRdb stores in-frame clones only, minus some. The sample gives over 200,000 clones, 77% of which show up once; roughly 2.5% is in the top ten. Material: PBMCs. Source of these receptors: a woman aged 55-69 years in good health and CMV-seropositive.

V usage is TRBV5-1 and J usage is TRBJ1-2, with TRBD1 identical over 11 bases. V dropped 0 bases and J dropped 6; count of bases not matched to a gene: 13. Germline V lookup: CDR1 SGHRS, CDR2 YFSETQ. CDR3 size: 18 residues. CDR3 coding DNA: TGCGCCAGCAGCTTGGGCCGTCCCGGGACAGGGGGTAGAGATGGCTACACCTTC. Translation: CASSLGRPGTGGRDGYTF.

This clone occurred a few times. This CDR3 is CASINHPGQGIEAFF. The CDR3 DNA reads TGTGCCAGCATAAATCACCCGGGACAGGGGATTGAAGCTTTCTTT. J is TRBJ1-1 and V is TRBV28, with 10 positions matching TRBD1. The trim removed 7 bases at V and 7 bases at J, leaving 12 bases unmatched. Germline-derived CDR1 and CDR2 are MDHEN and SYDVKM. There are 15 residues in the CDR3.

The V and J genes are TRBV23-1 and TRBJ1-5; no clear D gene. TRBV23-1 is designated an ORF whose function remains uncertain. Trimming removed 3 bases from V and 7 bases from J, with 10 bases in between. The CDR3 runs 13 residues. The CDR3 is CASSHWRVQPQHF. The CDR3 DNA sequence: TGCGCCAGCAGTCACTGGAGGGTCCAGCCCCAGCATTTT.

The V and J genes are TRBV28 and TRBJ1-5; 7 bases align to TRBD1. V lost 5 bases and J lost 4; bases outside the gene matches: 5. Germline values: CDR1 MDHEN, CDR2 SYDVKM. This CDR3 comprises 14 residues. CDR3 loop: CASSPDRINQPQHF. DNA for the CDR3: TGTGCCAGCAGTCCGGACAGGATAAATCAGCCCCAGCATTTT.

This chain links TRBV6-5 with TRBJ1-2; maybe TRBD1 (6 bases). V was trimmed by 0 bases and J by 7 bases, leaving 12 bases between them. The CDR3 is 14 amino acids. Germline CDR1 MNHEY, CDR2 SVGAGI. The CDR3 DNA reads TGTGCCAGCAGTTACTCGATGGGAGGGGGTGGCTACACCTTC. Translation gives CASSYSMGGGGYTF.

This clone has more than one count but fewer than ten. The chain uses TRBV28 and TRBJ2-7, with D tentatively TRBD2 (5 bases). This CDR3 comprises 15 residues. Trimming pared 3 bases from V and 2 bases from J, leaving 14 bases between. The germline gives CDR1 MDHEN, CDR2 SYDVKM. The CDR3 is CASSFPTGLPYEQYF. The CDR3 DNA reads TGTGCCAGCAGTTTCCCGACTGGACTTCCCTACGAGCAGTACTTC.